The clone carrying this T cell receptor (beta chain) was picked up many times. Antigen specificity is unknown. TCRdb reprocessed the 5' RACE reads via MiXCR and lists one record per CDR3 protein. The sample lists roughly 180,000 distinct CDR3 sequences; around 8.9% were seen once. The junction had 10 bases not matched to a gene; V was cut back by 6 bases and J by 4 bases. This CDR3 has 14 residues. Germline CDR1 DFQATT, CDR2 SNEGSKA (reference sequence). This record comes from a study of CD8 T cells in ankylosing spondylitis. Findings of the study overall: Earlier work had already found some motif variants in reactive arthritis synovial fluid and blood. Reports say disease-linked clones showed up significantly more in matched ankylosing spondylitis synovial fluid.

Sequenced: blood, either unsorted or a sorted T cell fraction (not recorded which). The chain combines TRBV20-1 with TRBJ2-7, with 9 bases matching TRBD2. This receptor was obtained from a female donor with ankylosing spondylitis or in good health (not recorded which). The CDR3 DNA sequence: TGCAGTGCCAGGACTAGCGCGACTAAATACGAGCAGTACTTC. Translating it yields CSARTSATKYEQYF.